Listed below are T cell receptor beta chains from one sample, sequenced in a study of control samples from healthy donors and cancer patients. Sequencing used immunoSEQ multiplex PCR; TCRdb keeps in-frame clones, though not all of them. Among around 150,000 clones listed, roughly 95% were seen once. Sequencing used blood. Receptors were obtained from a woman aged 25 to 39 in good health. The CDR3 runs from the conserved cysteine through the conserved F or W. D genes are given only for firm matches. Clone size is shown for a subset of rows, as once, few, many or a class of expanded clone.

clone size	V gene	D gene	J gene	CDR3 protein	CDR3 DNA
-	TRBV15	-	TRBJ2-2	CATSRDSYTGELFF	TGTGCCACCAGCAGAGATAGCTATACCGGGGAGCTGTTTTTT
-	TRBV5-1	-	TRBJ2-1	CASSLGVGPPGNEQFF	TGCGCCAGCAGCTTGGGCGTTGGGCCCCCGGGGAATGAGCAGTTCTTC
-	TRBV19	-	TRBJ2-7	CASSRQEGSSYEQYF	TGTGCCAGTAGTAGACAGGAAGGTAGTTCCTACGAGCAGTACTTC
-	TRBV12-3/TRBV12-4	-	TRBJ2-7	CASSRQPYEQYF	TGTGCCAGCAGTCGTCAGCCCTACGAGCAGTACTTC
-	TRBV4-1	-	TRBJ1-2	CASSQALPGTSGYTF	TGCGCCAGCAGCCAAGCCCTTCCGGGAACAAGCGGCTACACCTTC
-	TRBV6-5	-	TRBJ1-4	CASGPLGGNNEKLFF	TGTGCCAGCGGTCCGTTGGGGGGGAATAATGAAAAACTGTTTTTT
-	TRBV5-1	-	TRBJ1-1	CASSLDVNPEAFF	TGCGCCAGCAGCTTGGACGTGAACCCTGAAGCTTTCTTT
-	TRBV5-1	TRBD1	TRBJ2-1	CASSVGQGGEQFF	TGCGCCAGCAGCGTGGGACAGGGAGGTGAGCAGTTCTTC
-	TRBV7-3	TRBD2	TRBJ2-5	CASSLGGSQETQYF	TGTGCCAGCAGCTTGGGGGGGTCCCAAGAGACCCAGTACTTC
-	TRBV6-5	TRBD1	TRBJ1-4	CASRRGTGRVELFF	TGTGCCAGCAGACGGGGGACAGGGAGGGTGGAACTGTTTTTT
-	TRBV6-5	-	TRBJ1-1	CASSYAGNTEAFF	TGTGCCAGCAGTTACGCAGGGAACACTGAAGCTTTCTTT
-	TRBV18	-	TRBJ1-5	CASSPSGVDQPQHF	TGTGCCAGCTCACCTTCCGGGGTGGATCAGCCCCAGCATTTT
-	TRBV5-1	-	TRBJ2-1	CASSSSDNEQFF	TGCGCCAGCAGCTCCTCGGACAATGAGCAGTTCTTC
-	TRBV25-1	-	TRBJ2-1	CASSDLIAPSNEQFF	TGTGCCAGCAGTGATCTCATAGCTCCGAGCAATGAGCAGTTCTTC
-	TRBV6-2/TRBV6-3	-	TRBJ2-7	CASSYSWLTYEQYF	TGTGCCAGCAGTTACTCGTGGCTAACCTACGAGCAGTACTTC
-	TRBV5-1	-	TRBJ2-1	CASSPTGSSYNEQFF	TGCGCCAGCAGCCCCACAGGGAGCTCCTACAATGAGCAGTTCTTC
-	TRBV6-5	-	TRBJ1-5	CASSAGFYSNQPQHF	TGTGCCAGCAGCGCGGGATTTTATAGCAATCAGCCCCAGCATTTT
-	TRBV12-3/TRBV12-4	-	TRBJ2-7	CASSFVGGVEQYF	TGTGCCAGCAGTTTTGTAGGGGGAGTCGAGCAGTACTTC
-	TRBV29-1	-	TRBJ1-2	CSVKVTNYGYTF	TGCAGCGTAAAAGTAACGAACTATGGCTACACCTTC
once	TRBV5-4	-	TRBJ1-1	CASSFQGPNTEAFF	TGTGCCAGCAGCTTCCAGGGGCCGAACACTGAAGCTTTCTTT
-	TRBV5-1	-	TRBJ1-4	CASSLGSATNEKLFF	TGCGCCAGCAGCTTGGGATCGGCAACTAATGAAAAACTGTTTTTT
-	TRBV5-1	TRBD1	TRBJ1-2	CASSLTGMDGYTF	TGTGCCAGCAGCTTGACAGGGATGGATGGCTACACCTTC
-	TRBV7-3	TRBD1	TRBJ2-1	CASSLDRGYNEQFF	TGTGCCAGCAGCCTTGACAGGGGATACAATGAGCAGTTCTTC
-	TRBV28	-	TRBJ2-7	CASSITGTLSYEQYF	TGTGCCAGCAGTATAACAGGGACACTCTCCTACGAGCAGTACTTC
-	TRBV5-1	-	TRBJ2-2	CASSLYLLGTGELFF	TGCGCCAGCAGCTTGTATCTCCTGGGGACCGGGGAGCTGTTTTTT
-	TRBV9	TRBD1	TRBJ1-5	CASSATGGGQPQHF	TGTGCCAGCAGCGCCACAGGGGGCGGGCAGCCCCAGCATTTT
-	TRBV7-2	-	TRBJ2-3	CASSLKASAGTDTQYF	TGTGCCAGCAGCTTGAAGGCTAGCGCGGGCACAGATACGCAGTATTTT
-	TRBV21-1	-	TRBJ1-2	CAMGTDYGYTF	TGTGCCATGGGGACAGACTATGGCTACACCTTC
once	TRBV2	-	TRBJ2-3	CASSVGIKNSADTQYF	TGTGCCAGCAGTGTCGGCATCAAGAACTCCGCAGATACGCAGTATTTT
-	TRBV24-1	TRBD2	TRBJ2-1	CATSDRTSDYNEQFF	TGTGCCACCAGTGATAGGACTAGCGACTACAATGAGCAGTTCTTC
-	TRBV5-6	TRBD1	TRBJ2-1	CASSSLPTGDYNEQFF	TGTGCCAGCAGCTCCTTACCGACAGGGGATTACAATGAGCAGTTCTTC
-	TRBV18	TRBD1	TRBJ1-1	CASSPPGQGARDTEAFF	TGTGCCAGCTCACCACCGGGACAGGGGGCTCGGGACACTGAAGCTTTCTTT
-	TRBV19	TRBD2	TRBJ2-2	CATSGRGAGTGELFF	TGTGCCACAAGTGGGAGGGGCGCTGGAACCGGGGAGCTGTTTTTT
-	TRBV5-1	-	TRBJ1-5	CASSEGGNQPQHF	TGCGCCAGCAGCGAGGGGGGCAATCAGCCCCAGCATTTT
-	TRBV2	TRBD2	TRBJ2-5	CASVRSGRPEETQYF	TGTGCCAGCGTCCGTAGCGGGAGGCCGGAAGAGACCCAGTACTTC
-	TRBV5-1	TRBD1	TRBJ2-1	CASSSGGQGANEQFF	TGCGCCAGCAGCTCGGGAGGACAGGGGGCCAATGAGCAGTTCTTC
once	TRBV14	TRBD1	TRBJ2-7	CASSRFTGTGGDEQYF	TGTGCCAGCAGCCGTTTTACCGGGACAGGGGGGGACGAGCAGTACTTC